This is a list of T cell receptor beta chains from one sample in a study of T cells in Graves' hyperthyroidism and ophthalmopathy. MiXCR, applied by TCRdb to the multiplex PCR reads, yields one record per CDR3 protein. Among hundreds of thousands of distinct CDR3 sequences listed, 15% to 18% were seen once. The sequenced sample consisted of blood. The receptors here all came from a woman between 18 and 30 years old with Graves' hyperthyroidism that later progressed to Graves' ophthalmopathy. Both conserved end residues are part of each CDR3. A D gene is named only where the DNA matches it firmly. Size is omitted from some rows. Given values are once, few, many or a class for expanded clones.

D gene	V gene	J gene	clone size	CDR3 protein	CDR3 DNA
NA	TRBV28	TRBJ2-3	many	CASSLLSTDTQYF	TGTGCCAGCAGTCTCCTCAGCACAGATACGCAGTATTTT
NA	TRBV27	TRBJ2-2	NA	CASSREVYPGELFF	TGTGCCAGCAGTAGGGAGGTGTACCCCGGGGAGCTGTTTTTT
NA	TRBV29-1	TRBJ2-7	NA	CSVEKSYEQYF	TGCAGCGTTGAGAAGAGCTACGAGCAGTACTTC
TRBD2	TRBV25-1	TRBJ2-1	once	CASSDQVSGGAVNEQFF	TGTGCCAGCAGTGACCAAGTTAGCGGGGGGGCCGTCAATGAGCAGTTCTTC
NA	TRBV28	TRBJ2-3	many	CASSPTGLTDTQYF	TGTGCCAGCAGTCCCACCGGGTTGACAGATACGCAGTATTTT
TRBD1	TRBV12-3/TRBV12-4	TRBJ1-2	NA	CASSFPGTGNYGYTF	TGTGCCAGCAGTTTTCCGGGGACAGGGAACTATGGCTACACCTTC
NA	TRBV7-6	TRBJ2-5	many	CASSRHQETQYF	TGTGCCAGCTCCAGGCACCAAGAGACCCAGTACTTC
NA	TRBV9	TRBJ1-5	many	CASSVEIDVDRDQPQHF	TGTGCCAGCAGCGTAGAAATTGATGTAGACCGAGATCAGCCCCAGCATTTT
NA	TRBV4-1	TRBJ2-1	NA	CASSQDSGFEQFF	TGCGCCAGCAGCCAAGATTCAGGGTTCGAGCAGTTCTTC
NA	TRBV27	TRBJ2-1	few	CASSSRPGHPGREQFF	TGTGCCAGCAGTTCTCGTCCGGGACACCCCGGAAGGGAGCAGTTCTTC
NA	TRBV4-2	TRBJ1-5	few	CASSGDITGQPQHF	TGTGCCAGCAGTGGGGACATTACTGGTCAGCCCCAGCATTTT
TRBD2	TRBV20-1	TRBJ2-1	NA	CNARAFSGTSYNEQFF	TGCAATGCTAGAGCCTTTAGCGGGACCTCCTACAATGAGCAGTTCTTC
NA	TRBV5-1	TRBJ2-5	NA	CASTERGGTETQYF	TGCGCCAGCACCGAAAGGGGCGGGACAGAGACCCAGTACTTC
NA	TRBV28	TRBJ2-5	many	CASSWDPSVAQYF	TGTGCCAGCAGCTGGGACCCTTCAGTCGCCCAGTACTTC
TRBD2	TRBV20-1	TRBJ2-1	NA	CSAVAGYNEQFF	TGCAGTGCGGTAGCGGGATACAATGAGCAGTTCTTC
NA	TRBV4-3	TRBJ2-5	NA	CASSQESWNVQETQYF	TGCGCCAGCAGCCAAGAATCCTGGAACGTCCAAGAGACCCAGTACTTC
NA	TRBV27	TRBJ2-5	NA	CASTRGETQYF	TGTGCCAGCACCAGAGGGGAGACCCAGTACTTC
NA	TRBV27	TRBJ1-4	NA	CASSLIAQGLTNEKLFF	TGTGCCAGCAGTTTAATCGCGCAGGGCCTAACTAATGAAAAACTGTTTTTT
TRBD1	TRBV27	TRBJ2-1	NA	CASTPGTGWREQFF	TGTGCCAGCACCCCTGGGACAGGGTGGAGGGAGCAGTTCTTC
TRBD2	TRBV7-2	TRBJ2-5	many	CASSLGPGGETQYF	TGTGCCAGCAGCTTAGGACCGGGAGGAGAGACCCAGTACTTC
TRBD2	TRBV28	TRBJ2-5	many	CASSLFRGRGETQYF	TGTGCCAGCAGTTTATTCCGCGGGAGGGGGGAGACCCAGTACTTC
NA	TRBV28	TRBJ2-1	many	CASSPRGTALYNEQFF	TGTGCCAGCAGCCCTCGGGGGACAGCGCTATACAATGAGCAGTTCTTC
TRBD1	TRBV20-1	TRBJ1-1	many	CSAEGALDTEAFF	TGCAGTGCCGAGGGGGCCCTAGACACTGAAGCTTTCTTT
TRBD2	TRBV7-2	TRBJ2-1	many	CASSPRLLAGNNEQFF	TGTGCCAGCAGCCCAAGGCTACTAGCGGGAAACAATGAGCAGTTCTTC
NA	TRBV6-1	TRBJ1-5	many	CASSSPHTGNNSNQPQHF	TGTGCCAGCAGTTCCCCCCATACAGGGAACAATAGCAATCAGCCCCAGCATTTT
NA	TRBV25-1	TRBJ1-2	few	CASSGGDGYTF	TGTGCCAGCAGTGGCGGGGACGGCTACACCTTC
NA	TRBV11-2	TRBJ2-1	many	CASRRPGTRYNEQFF	TGTGCCAGCAGGAGACCCGGGACCCGGTACAATGAGCAGTTCTTC
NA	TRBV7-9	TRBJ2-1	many	CASSLEGDSYNEQFF	TGTGCCAGCAGCTTAGAGGGGGACTCCTACAATGAGCAGTTCTTC
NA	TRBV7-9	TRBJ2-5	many	CASSTHTDRRETQYF	TGTGCCAGCAGCACCCACACCGACAGGCGGGAGACCCAGTACTTC
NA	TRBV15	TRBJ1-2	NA	CATSGRDGGGYTF	TGTGCCACCAGCGGCCGGGACGGGGGCGGCTACACCTTC
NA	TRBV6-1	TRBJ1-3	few	CASSEGTQNSGNTIYF	TGTGCCAGCAGTGAGGGGACGCAAAACTCTGGAAACACCATATATTTT
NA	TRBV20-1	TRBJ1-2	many	CSARAVNYGYTF	TGCAGTGCTAGAGCTGTTAACTATGGCTACACCTTC
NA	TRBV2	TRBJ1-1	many	CASSALGSNTEAFF	TGTGCCAGCAGTGCATTGGGGTCGAACACTGAAGCTTTCTTT
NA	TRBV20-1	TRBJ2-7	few	CSARQGGNYEQYF	TGCAGTGCTAGACAGGGAGGTAACTACGAGCAGTACTTC
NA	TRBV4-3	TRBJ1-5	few	CASSLEIGYNQPQHF	TGCGCCAGCAGCCTAGAAATCGGATACAATCAGCCCCAGCATTTT
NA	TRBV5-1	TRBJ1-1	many	CASSDSGNTEAFF	TGCGCCAGCAGCGACAGTGGGAACACTGAAGCTTTCTTT
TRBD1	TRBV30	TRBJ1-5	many	CAWSRQGGQPQHF	TGTGCCTGGAGCCGACAGGGCGGTCAGCCCCAGCATTTT
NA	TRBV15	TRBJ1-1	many	CATSRDSGGPEAFF	TGTGCCACCAGCAGAGACTCGGGGGGACCTGAAGCTTTCTTT
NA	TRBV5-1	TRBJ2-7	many	CASSPSRLGGEQYF	TGCGCCAGCAGCCCTAGCCGACTGGGGGGAGAGCAGTACTTC
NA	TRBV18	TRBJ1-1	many	CASSPQNMNTEAFF	TGTGCCAGCTCACCACAAAATATGAACACTGAAGCTTTCTTT
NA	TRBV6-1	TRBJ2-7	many	CASSRDRYEQYF	TGTGCCAGCAGCCGTGACCGATACGAGCAGTACTTC
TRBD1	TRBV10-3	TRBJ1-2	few	CAISGQGGYTF	TGTGCCATCAGCGGACAGGGAGGCTACACCTTC
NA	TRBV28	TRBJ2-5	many	CASSSQGERETQYF	TGTGCCAGCAGTTCACAGGGTGAACGAGAGACCCAGTACTTC
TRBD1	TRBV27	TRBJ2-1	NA	CASSQTNRGNEQFF	TGTGCCAGCAGTCAGACGAACAGGGGCAATGAGCAGTTCTTC
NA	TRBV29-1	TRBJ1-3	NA	CSVATADSGNTIYF	TGCAGCGTTGCTACTGCCGACTCTGGAAACACCATATATTTT
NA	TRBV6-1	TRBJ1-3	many	CASSTDPGLTGNTIYF	TGTGCCAGCAGTACAGACCCGGGACTTACTGGAAACACCATATATTTT
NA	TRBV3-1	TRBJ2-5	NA	CASSQEALARGNQETQCF	TGTGCCAGCAGCCAAGAAGCTTTAGCGAGAGGGAACCAAGAGACCCAGTGCTTC
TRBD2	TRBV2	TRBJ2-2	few	CASWGLAATGELFF	TGTGCCAGCTGGGGACTAGCGGCTACCGGGGAGCTGTTTTTT
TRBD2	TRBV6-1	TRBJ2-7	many	CASTRTSGPYEQYF	TGTGCCAGCACTAGGACTAGCGGACCTTACGAGCAGTACTTC
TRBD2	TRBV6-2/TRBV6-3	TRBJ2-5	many	CASSWAGVTQETQYF	TGTGCCAGCAGTTGGGCGGGGGTCACCCAAGAGACCCAGTACTTC
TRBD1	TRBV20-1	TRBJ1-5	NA	CSAREHRGRNNQPLHF	TGCAGTGCTAGAGAACACAGGGGGCGGAACAATCAGCCCCTGCATTTT
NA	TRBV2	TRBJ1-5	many	CASSENRGNQPQHF	TGTGCCAGCAGTGAAAACAGGGGCAATCAGCCCCAGCATTTT
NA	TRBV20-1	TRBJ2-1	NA	CSALTRADPYNEQFF	TGCAGTGCTTTGACTCGGGCAGACCCCTACAATGAGCAGTTCTTC